Listed here are 17 T cell receptor beta chains from one sample, sequenced in a study of beta chain features in type 1 diabetes. The sequenced template was cDNA made from the entire isolated RNA. Sequencing was performed with immunoSEQ multiplex PCR; in TCRdb, only in-frame clones are kept and a portion is missing. The table shows 500,000 to 700,000 clones, with around a sixth occurring only once. The specimen was naive CD4+ T cells from blood. Source of these receptors: a man between 18 and 29 years old in good health.

This clone was detected only a few times. Other DNA sequences in this sample translate to the same CDR3. The chain links TRBV6-5 to TRBJ2-7; 11 nucleotides match TRBD1. CDR3 length: 14 amino acids. V lost 4 bases to trimming and J lost 1 base; unmatched junction nucleotides: 0. CDR1 is MNHEY, CDR2 SVGAGI, per germline. CDR3 region: CASSWDRGSYEQYF. CDR3 nucleotide sequence: TGTGCCAGCAGTTGGGACAGGGGGTCCTACGAGCAGTACTTC.

V usage is TRBV5-1 and J usage is TRBJ2-1; D perhaps matches TRBD2 (6 bases). The germline gives CDR1 SGHRS, CDR2 YFSETQ. The V end was cut by 5 bases, the J end by 7 bases, with 16 bases between. This CDR3 region has 14 residues. CDR3 sequence reads: CASSYGSRWNEQFF. The DNA for the CDR3 is TGCGCCAGCAGTTACGGGAGTCGATGGAATGAGCAGTTCTTC.

The J gene is TRBJ1-2, the V gene TRBV4-3, with D unresolved. Trimming took 0 bases from V and 8 from J, leaving 13 bases between them. Germline lookup yields CDR1 LGHNA and CDR2 YSLEER. CDR3 length: 14 residues. The CDR3 here is CASSQDLPGSGYTF. CDR3 sequence (DNA): TGCGCCAGCAGCCAAGATCTCCCAGGAAGCGGCTACACCTTC.

The chain couples TRBV5-1 to TRBJ1-4; D unclear. Trimming took off 4 bases at V and 2 bases at J, with 12 bases between the two ends. Germline-derived CDR1 and CDR2 are SGHRS and YFSETQ. CDR3 size: 15 residues. In DNA, the CDR3 is TGCGCCAGCAGCCTATACCAAGGCACTAATGAAAAACTGTTTTTT. Protein: CASSLYQGTNEKLFF.

The chain joins TRBV28 to TRBJ1-1, with TRBD1 matching over 9 bases. Germline CDR1 reads MDHEN; CDR2 reads SYDVKM. The V gene end was trimmed by 1 base and the J gene end by 6 bases; junction bases not matched to a gene: 6. CDR3 length: 15 amino acids. The CDR3 region has the DNA TGTGCCAGCAGTTTATCCGTCGGACAGGGGCCTGAAGCTTTCTTT. The encoded protein is CASSLSVGQGPEAFF.

The chain recombines TRBV9 with TRBJ2-5; D unclear. Per germline, CDR1 SGDLS and CDR2 YYNGEE. Trimming left V 1 base short and J 5 bases short, with 12 bases between. This CDR3 has 14 amino acids. CDR3 sequence: CASSVRLVEETQYF. CDR3 in DNA: TGTGCCAGCAGCGTACGGCTAGTCGAGGAGACCCAGTACTTC.

This chain joins TRBV18 and TRBJ2-7, with D hard to call. Per germline, CDR1 KGHSH and CDR2 LQKENI. The V and J ends lost 1 base and 6 bases respectively, with 7 bases between them. The CDR3 loop spans 12 amino acids. The CDR3 protein is CASSPLSPEQYF. CDR3 DNA sequence: TGTGCCAGCTCACCACTAAGTCCCGAGCAGTACTTC.

The chain combines TRBV6-1 with TRBJ1-3; a possible D gene is TRBD1 (5 bases). CDR1 and CDR2 from the germline V gene are MNHNS and SASEGT. The CDR3 spans 14 residues. V lost 7 bases and J 6 bases, leaving 16 bases between the germline ends. CDR3: CASILAGLENTIYF. The CDR3 DNA sequence: TGTGCCAGCATTCTGGCGGGGCTTGAAAACACCATATATTTT.

This clone appeared a few times. DNA for the CDR3: TGTGCCAGCAGTTTGACAACCTACGAGCAGTACTTC. Its protein product is CASSLTTYEQYF. This chain uses TRBV11-2 with TRBJ2-7; D is undetermined. The CDR3 consists of 12 residues. Germline lookup yields CDR1 SGHAT and CDR2 FQNNGV. V lost 6 bases, J lost 2 bases, and 8 bases lay in between.

The chain's CDR3 is CASSRGQGPYNEQFF. The CDR3 bases are TGTGCCAGCAGCCGTGGACAGGGGCCCTACAATGAGCAGTTCTTC. The V gene is TRBV7-9, the J gene TRBJ2-1; TRBD1 matches 9 bases. This CDR3 contains 15 residues. The V and J ends lost 5 bases and 2 bases, in that order; junction bases with no gene match: 4. Looked up from germline, CDR1 is SEHNR and CDR2 is FQNEAQ (reference sequence). The entire variable domain, with the rest obtained from reference TRBV7-9 and TRBJ2-1, is as follows: DTGVSQNPRHKITKRGQNVTFRCDPISEHNRLYWYRQTLGQGPEFLTYFQNEAQLEKSRLLSDRFSAERPKGSFSTLEIQRTEQGDSAMYLCASSRGQGPYNEQFFGPGTRLTVL.

This chain uses TRBV28 with TRBJ1-5; D possibly corresponds to TRBD1 (5 bases). Deletions cut 3 bases from V and 0 bases from J, with 18 bases between. This CDR3 contains 18 residues. Germline loops: CDR1 MDHEN, CDR2 SYDVKM. This CDR3 reads CASSFTRDQGYSNQPQHF. The CDR3 bases are TGTGCCAGCAGTTTCACCAGGGACCAGGGCTATAGCAATCAGCCCCAGCATTTT.

V gene TRBV5-6 combines with J gene TRBJ1-2, with D perhaps matching TRBD1 (5 bases). The CDR3 contains 12 residues. The germline V and J ends were trimmed by 5 bases and 4 bases, with 9 bases remaining between them. The germline V gene encodes CDR1 SGHDT and CDR2 YYEEEE. The CDR3 here is CASSAGSYGYTF. In DNA, the CDR3 is TGTGCCAGCAGTGCAGGGAGCTATGGCTACACCTTC.

V usage is TRBV29-1 and J usage is TRBJ2-7; D remains unclear. The CDR3 is 11 residues long. The germline V and J ends were trimmed by 8 bases and 0 bases, with 8 bases remaining between them. Germline V gene sequence: CDR1 SQVTM, CDR2 ANQGSEA. CDR3 sequence (DNA): TGCAGCTACCAAAGCTCCTACGAGCAGTACTTC. The encoded protein is CSYQSSYEQYF.

In its sample, this clone was seen a few times. This sequence joins TRBV7-2 and TRBJ2-4, with D perhaps matching TRBD1 (5 bases). V lost 0 bases and J lost 8, with 14 bases in between. CDR3 length: 15 residues. Germline CDR1 and CDR2: SGHTA and FQGNSA. CDR3 nucleotides: TGTGCCAGCAGCTTAGCGGGGTGGACAAACGACATTCAGTACTTC. Translated, it gives CASSLAGWTNDIQYF.

V and J are TRBV5-4 and TRBJ2-4; D not certain. Germline V gene sequence: CDR1 SGHNT, CDR2 YYREEE (reference sequence). Deletions cut 0 bases from V and 0 bases from J, with 13 bases between. The CDR3 has 17 amino acids. The CDR3 nucleotides are TGTGCCAGCAGCTTGGGGGGTGGGAAACTAGCCAAAAACATTCAGTACTTC. It yields the protein CASSLGGGKLAKNIQYF.

With regard to this clone: The sample has other DNA sequences that encode this CDR3 too. The gene calls are TRBV7-3 and TRBJ1-3; TRBD1 matches at 8 bases. Germline values: CDR1 SGHTA, CDR2 FQGTGA. The CDR3 length is 15 residues. V shed 5 bases and J 1 base; nucleotides not matched to a gene: 4. The CDR3 sequence: CASSLTGGSGNTIYF. The CDR3 DNA reads TGTGCCAGCAGCCTCACAGGGGGTTCTGGAAACACCATATATTTT.

The chain couples TRBV7-2 to TRBJ1-1; D remains ambiguous. With 7 bases removed from V and 8 bases from J, the gap between germline ends came to 11 bases. Germline CDR1 SGHTA, CDR2 FQGNSA. The CDR3 has 11 amino acids. The CDR3 loop reads CASIGGWEAFF. For the CDR3, the DNA is TGTGCCAGCATCGGAGGGTGGGAAGCTTTCTTT.